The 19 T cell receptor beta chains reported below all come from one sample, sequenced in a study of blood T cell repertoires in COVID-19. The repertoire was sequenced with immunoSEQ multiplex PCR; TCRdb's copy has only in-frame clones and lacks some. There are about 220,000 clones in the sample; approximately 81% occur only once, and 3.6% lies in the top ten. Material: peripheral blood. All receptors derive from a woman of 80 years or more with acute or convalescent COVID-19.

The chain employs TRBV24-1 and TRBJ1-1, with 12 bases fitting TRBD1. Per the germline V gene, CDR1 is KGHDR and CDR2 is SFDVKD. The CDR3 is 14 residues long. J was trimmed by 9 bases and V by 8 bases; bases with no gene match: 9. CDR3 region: CATKAGTGGYKAFF. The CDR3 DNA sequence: TGTGCCACCAAAGCCGGGACAGGGGGCTATAAAGCTTTCTTT.

In nucleotides, the CDR3 is TGTGCCAGCAGTGAGTGGACCACAGGGGGGAGGGAAAAACTGTTTTTT. Translating it yields CASSEWTTGGREKLFF. The chain joins TRBV25-1 to TRBJ1-4, with 8 bases identical to TRBD1. This CDR3 is 16 amino acids long. The junction had 11 bases not matched to a gene; V was cut back by 3 bases and J by 8 bases. The germline CDR1 and CDR2 sequences are MGHDK and SYGVNS.

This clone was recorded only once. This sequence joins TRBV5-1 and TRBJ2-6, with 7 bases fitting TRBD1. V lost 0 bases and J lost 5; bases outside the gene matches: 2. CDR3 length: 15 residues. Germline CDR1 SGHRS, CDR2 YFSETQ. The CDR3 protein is CASSLEQGWANVLTF. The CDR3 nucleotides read TGCGCCAGCAGCTTGGAACAGGGGTGGGCCAACGTCCTGACTTTC.

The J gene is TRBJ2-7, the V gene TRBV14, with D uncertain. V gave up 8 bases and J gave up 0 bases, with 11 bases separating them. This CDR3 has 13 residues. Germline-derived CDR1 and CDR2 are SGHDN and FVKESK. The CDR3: CASCVMNSYEQYF. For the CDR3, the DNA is TGTGCCAGCTGCGTAATGAACTCCTACGAGCAGTACTTC. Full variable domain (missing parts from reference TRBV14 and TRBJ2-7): EAGVTQFPSHSVIEKGQTVTLRCDPISGHDNLYWYRRVMGKEIKFLLHFVKESKQDESGMPNNRFLAERTGGTYSTLKVQPAELEDSGVYFCASCVMNSYEQYFGPGTRLTVT.

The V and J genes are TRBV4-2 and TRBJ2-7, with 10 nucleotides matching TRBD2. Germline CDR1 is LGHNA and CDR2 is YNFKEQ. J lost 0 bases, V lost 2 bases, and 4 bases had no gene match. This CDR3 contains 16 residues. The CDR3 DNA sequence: TGTGCCAGCAGCCAATCCGGACTAGCGGACTCCTACGAGCAGTACTTC. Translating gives CASSQSGLADSYEQYF.

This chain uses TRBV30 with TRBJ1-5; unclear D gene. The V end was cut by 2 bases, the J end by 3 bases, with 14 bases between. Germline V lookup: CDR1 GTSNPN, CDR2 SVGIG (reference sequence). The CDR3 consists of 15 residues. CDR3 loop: CAWSRGRRVNQPQHF. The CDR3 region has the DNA TGTGCCTGGAGTAGAGGGAGAAGAGTCAATCAGCCCCAGCATTTT.

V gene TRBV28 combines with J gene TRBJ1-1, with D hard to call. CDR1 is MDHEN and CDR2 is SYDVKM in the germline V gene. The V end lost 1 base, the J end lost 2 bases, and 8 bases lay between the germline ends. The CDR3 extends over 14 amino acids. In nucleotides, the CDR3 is TGTGCCAGCAGTTTATTGCGCGCCAACACTGAAGCTTTCTTT. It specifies CASSLLRANTEAFF.

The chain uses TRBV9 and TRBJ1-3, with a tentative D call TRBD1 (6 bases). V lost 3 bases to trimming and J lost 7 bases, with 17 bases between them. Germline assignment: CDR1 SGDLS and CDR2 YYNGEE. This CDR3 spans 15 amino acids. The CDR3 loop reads CASSAEDSSLNTIYF. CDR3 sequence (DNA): TGTGCCAGCAGCGCAGAGGACAGTTCGCTGAACACCATATATTTT.

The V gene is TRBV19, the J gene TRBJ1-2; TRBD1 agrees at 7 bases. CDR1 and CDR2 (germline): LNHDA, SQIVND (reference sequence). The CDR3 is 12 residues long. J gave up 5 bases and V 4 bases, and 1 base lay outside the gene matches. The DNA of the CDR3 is TGTGCCAGTAGTAGACAGGGATATGGCTACACCTTC. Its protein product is CASSRQGYGYTF.

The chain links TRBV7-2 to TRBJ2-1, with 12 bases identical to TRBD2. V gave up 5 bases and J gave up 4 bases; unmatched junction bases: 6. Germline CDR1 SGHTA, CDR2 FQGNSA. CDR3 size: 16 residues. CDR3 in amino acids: CASSISSGGVYNEQFF. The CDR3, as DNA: TGTGCCAGCAGCATTTCTAGCGGGGGGGTTTACAATGAGCAGTTCTTC. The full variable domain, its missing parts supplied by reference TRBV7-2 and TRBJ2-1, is GAGVSQSPSNKVTEKGKDVELRCDPISGHTALYWYRQSLGQGLEFLIYFQGNSAPDKSGLPSDRFSAERTGGSVSTLTIQRTQQEDSAVYLCASSISSGGVYNEQFFGPGTRLTVL.

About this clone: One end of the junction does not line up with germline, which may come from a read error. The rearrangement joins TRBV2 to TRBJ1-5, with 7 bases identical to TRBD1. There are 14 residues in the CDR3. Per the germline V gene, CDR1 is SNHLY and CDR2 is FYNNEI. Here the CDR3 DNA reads TGTGCCAGCAGTTACACAGGGGTCGGTCAGCCCCTGCATTTT. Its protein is CASSYTGVGQPLHF.

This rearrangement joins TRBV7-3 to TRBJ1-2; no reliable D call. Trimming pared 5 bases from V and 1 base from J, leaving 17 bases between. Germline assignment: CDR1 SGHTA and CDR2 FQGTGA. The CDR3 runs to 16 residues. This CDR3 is CASSPSSMGSNYGYTF. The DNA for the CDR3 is TGTGCCAGCAGCCCCTCCTCGATGGGCAGTAACTATGGCTACACCTTC.

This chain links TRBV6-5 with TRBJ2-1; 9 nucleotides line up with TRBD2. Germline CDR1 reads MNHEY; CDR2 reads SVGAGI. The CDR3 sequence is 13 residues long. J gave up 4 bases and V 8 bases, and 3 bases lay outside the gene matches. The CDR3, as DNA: TGTGCCAGCGCGACTAGCGGATACAATGAGCAGTTCTTC. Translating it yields CASATSGYNEQFF.

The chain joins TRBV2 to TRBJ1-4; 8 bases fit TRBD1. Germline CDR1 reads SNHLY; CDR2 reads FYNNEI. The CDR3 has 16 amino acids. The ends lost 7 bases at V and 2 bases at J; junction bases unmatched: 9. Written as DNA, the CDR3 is TGTGCCAGCACCAAGACAGGGGTTTCGACTAATGAAAAACTGTTTTTT. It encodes CASTKTGVSTNEKLFF.

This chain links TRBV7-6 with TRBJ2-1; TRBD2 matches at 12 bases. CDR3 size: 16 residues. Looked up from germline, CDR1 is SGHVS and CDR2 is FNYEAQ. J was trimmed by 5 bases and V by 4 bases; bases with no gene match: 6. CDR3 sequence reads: CASSSPTSGGNNEQFF. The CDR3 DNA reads TGTGCCAGCAGCTCCCCTACTAGCGGGGGGAACAATGAGCAGTTCTTC.

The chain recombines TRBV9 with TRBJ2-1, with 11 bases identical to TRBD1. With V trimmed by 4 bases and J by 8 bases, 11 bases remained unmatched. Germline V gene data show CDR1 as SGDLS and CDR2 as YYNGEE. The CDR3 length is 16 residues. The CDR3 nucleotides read TGTGCCAGCAGCCTACCGGGACAGGGGGGAGGCTATGAGCAGTTCTTC. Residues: CASSLPGQGGGYEQFF.

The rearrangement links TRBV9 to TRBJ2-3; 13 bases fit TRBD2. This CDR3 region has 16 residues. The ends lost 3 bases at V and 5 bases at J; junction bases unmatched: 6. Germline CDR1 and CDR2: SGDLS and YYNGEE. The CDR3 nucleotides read TGTGCCAGCAGCGCAACTAGCGGGGGGGCGGGAGATACGCAGTATTTT. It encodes CASSATSGGAGDTQYF.

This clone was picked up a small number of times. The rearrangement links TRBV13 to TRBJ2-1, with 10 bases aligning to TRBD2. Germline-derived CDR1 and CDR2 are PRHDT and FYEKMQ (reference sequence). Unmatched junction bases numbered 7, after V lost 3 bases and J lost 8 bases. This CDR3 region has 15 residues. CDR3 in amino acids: CASSFLAGVFDEQFF. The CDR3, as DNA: TGTGCCAGCAGCTTCCTAGCGGGGGTTTTCGATGAGCAGTTCTTC. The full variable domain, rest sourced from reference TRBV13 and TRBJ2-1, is AAGVIQSPRHLIKEKRETATLKCYPIPRHDTVYWYQQGPGQDPQFLISFYEKMQSDKGSIPDRFSAQQFSDYHSELNMSSLELGDSALYFCASSFLAGVFDEQFFGPGTRLTVL.

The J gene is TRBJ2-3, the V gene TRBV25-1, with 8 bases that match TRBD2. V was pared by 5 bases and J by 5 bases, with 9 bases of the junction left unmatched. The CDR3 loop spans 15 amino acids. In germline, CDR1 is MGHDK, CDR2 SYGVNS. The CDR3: CASSMFSGAGDTQYF. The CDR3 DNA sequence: TGTGCCAGCAGTATGTTTAGCGGGGCTGGAGATACGCAGTATTTT.